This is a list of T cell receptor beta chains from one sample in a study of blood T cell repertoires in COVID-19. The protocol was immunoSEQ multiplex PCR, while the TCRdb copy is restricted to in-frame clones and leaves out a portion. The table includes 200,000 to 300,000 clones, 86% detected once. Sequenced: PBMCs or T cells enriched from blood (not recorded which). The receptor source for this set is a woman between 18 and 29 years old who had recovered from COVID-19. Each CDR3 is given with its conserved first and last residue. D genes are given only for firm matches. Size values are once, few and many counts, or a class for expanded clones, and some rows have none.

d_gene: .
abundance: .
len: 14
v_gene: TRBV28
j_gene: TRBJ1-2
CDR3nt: TGTGCCAGCAGTTTGCCAGGGGCTAACTATGGCTACACCTTC
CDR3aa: CASSLPGANYGYTF

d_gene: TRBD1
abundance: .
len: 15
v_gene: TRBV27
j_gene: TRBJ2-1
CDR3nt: TGTGCCAGCAGTCTCAGGACAGGGGGGAACAATGAGCAGTTCTTC
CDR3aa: CASSLRTGGNNEQFF

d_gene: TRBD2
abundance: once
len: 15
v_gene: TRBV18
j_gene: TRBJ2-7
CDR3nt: TGTGCCAGCTCAACTCCTAGCGGAGCGTCCTACGAGCAGTACTTC
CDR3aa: CASSTPSGASYEQYF

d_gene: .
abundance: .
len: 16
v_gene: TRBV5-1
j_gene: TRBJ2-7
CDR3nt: TGCGCCAGCAGCTTGGGACTAGGGACAGCAACCTACGAGCAGTACTTC
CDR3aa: CASSLGLGTATYEQYF

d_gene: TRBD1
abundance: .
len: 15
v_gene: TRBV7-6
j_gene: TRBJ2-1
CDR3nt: TGTGCCAGCAGCTTGGGACAGGGGCCATCCAATGAGCAGTTCTTC
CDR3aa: CASSLGQGPSNEQFF

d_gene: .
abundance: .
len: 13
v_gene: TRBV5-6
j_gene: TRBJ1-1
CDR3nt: TGTGCCAGCACCTCGGGGAGGGGAACTGAAGCTTTCTTT
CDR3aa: CASTSGRGTEAFF

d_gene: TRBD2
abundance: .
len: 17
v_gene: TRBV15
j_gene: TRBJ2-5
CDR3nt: TGTGCCACCAGCAGAGATGGGACTAGCGGGGGGCGAGAGACCCAGTACTTC
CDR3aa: CATSRDGTSGGRETQYF

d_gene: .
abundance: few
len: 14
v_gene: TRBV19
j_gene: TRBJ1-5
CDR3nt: TGTGCCAGTACCTCTGGACAAGGCAATCAGCCCCAGCATTTT
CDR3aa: CASTSGQGNQPQHF

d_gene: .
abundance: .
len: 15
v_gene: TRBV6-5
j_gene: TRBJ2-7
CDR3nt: TGTGCCAGCAGTTCCGTTGACAGGCTTTCCTACGAGCAGTACTTC
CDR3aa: CASSSVDRLSYEQYF

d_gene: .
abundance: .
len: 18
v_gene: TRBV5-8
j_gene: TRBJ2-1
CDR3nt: TGTGCCAGCAGCTTACCCTCGTCCAAACCTATCTCCTACAATGAGCAGTTCTTC
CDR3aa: CASSLPSSKPISYNEQFF

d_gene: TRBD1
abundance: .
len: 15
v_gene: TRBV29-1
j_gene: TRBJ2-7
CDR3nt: TGCAGCGTTGAAGGCCTAGGACAGGGAGGATACGAGCAGTACTTC
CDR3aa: CSVEGLGQGGYEQYF

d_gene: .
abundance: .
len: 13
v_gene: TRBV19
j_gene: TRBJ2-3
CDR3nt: TGTGCCAGTAGTATGAGCGGCACAGATACGCAGTATTTT
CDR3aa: CASSMSGTDTQYF

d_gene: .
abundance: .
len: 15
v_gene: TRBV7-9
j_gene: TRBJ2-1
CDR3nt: TGTGCCAGCAGCCTCCGGGTCGCGATTCGCGGTGAGCAGTTCTTC
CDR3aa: CASSLRVAIRGEQFF

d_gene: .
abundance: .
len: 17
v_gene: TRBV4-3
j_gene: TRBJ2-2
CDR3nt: TGCGCCAGCAGCCAAGAGAGCGTACCACTAATCACCGGGGAGCTGTTTTTT
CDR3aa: CASSQESVPLITGELFF

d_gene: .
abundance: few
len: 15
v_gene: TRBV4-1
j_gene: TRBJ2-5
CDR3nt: TGCGCCAGCAGCCCTCTAATGGGGGGAGTTGAGACCCAGTACTTC
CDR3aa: CASSPLMGGVETQYF

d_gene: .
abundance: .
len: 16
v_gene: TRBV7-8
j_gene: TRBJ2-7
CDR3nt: TGTGCCAGCAAAGATAGGAGGGGACAGCCTTCCTACGAGCAGTACTTC
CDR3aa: CASKDRRGQPSYEQYF

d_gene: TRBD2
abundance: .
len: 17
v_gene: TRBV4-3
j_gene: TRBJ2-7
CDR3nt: TGCGCCAGCAGCCCCCTGTGGACTAGCGGGGGGACTTACGAGCAGTACTTC
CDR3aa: CASSPLWTSGGTYEQYF

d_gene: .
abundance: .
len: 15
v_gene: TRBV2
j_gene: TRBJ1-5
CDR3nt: TGTGCCAGCAGTGATGGGTACAGGGGCAATCAGCCCCAGCATTTT
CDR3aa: CASSDGYRGNQPQHF

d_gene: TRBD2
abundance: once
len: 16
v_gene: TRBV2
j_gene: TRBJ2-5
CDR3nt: TGTGCCAGCAGTGCGGGTTTAGCGGGGGGCACGGAGACCCAGTACTTC
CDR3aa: CASSAGLAGGTETQYF